This T cell receptor beta chain derives from a study of post-analysis software for immune sequencing data (dated by TCRdb to 2013 to 2016). With regard to the full study: Disease courses on record covered relapsing-remitting, secondary progressive and progressive-relapsing multiple sclerosis, though some patients had no subtype annotation. The patient repertoires were compared against approximately eleven previously published healthy control repertoires obtained from donors aged 6 to 25 years. A subset of samples was prepared in parallel using single-end sample barcoding, then pooled and co-amplified after Illumina adapter ligation. Points the paper makes about the study in general: Direct clustering with F measure revealed strong co-clustering of samples prepared in the same batch, which led to a batch-effect correction. Patients showed significantly higher frequencies than controls for about 5 TRBV segments, among them TRBV5-6, TRBV5-1 and TRBV20-1. Compared with controls, multiple sclerosis patients had significantly lower normalized Chao1 diversity, a finding suggesting substantial peripheral T-cell clonal expansion. The control group was slightly older than the multiple sclerosis patient group.

As regards this clonotype: Its binding antigen is unknown. One base away there is no much larger clone; base qualities are not given.

Trimming removed 5 bases from V and 1 base from J; the gene matches leave 5 bases unexplained. From its cysteine to its phenylalanine, the CDR3 spans 16 amino acids. Only CDR3 DNA is held: 48 bases, read in frame from base 1. Library preparation used PCR. The listed sequencing device is Illumina HiSeq 2500. Unique molecular identifiers were incorporated into TCR beta cDNA libraries to reduce PCR and sequencing biases. About 500,000 cDNA molecules were obtained for every 1 to 10 million input T cells, so each molecule roughly corresponded to one T cell. The patient libraries were prepared and sequenced with the same protocol used for the earlier healthy control dataset. Samples belonging to the same batch were prepared together, multiplexed and sequenced on a shared HiSeq lane. In the paper's pipeline: MIGEC was used to process the raw barcoded reads, and molecular identifier groups with only a single read were discarded before consensus assembly and CDR3 extraction. VDJtools was used for post-analysis of the clonotype tables, and diversity was normalized by down-sampling every dataset to the size of the smallest sample. In repertoire overlap clustering, CDR3 amino acid sequences, but not nucleotide sequences, were matched to correct batch-related cross-sample contamination. Using fastp trimming at Q25 and MiXCR clonotype assembly, TCRdb reanalyzed the public sequencing data and kept in-frame beta chains. Each CDR3 protein gets just one entry, which takes the most common genes and DNA from the rows behind it. V and J calls and clone size were set by TCRdb, not the authors. In this sample the table shows about 770,000 distinct CDR3 sequences, just over 45% of which occur a single time. The ten top clones hold over 4.5% of the sample.

To demonstrate the VDJtools post-analysis software, the study profiled TCR beta repertoires from the peripheral blood of about a dozen young patients with multiple sclerosis. The multiple sclerosis patients were children and adolescents between roughly 6 and 17 years of age. The chain uses TRBV12-3 or TRBV12-4 and TRBJ2-3, with TRBD2 matching 11 junction bases. Material: blood. The sequence came from a girl between 10 and 17 years old with multiple sclerosis. The CDR3 protein: CASSPGLAEGTDTQYF. In nucleotides, the sequence is TGTGCCAGCAGTCCGGGACTAGCGGAGGGCACAGATACGCAGTATTTT.